The sequence of this T cell receptor beta chain was determined in a study of shared clonotypes between healthy human individuals (dated by TCRdb to about 2020). Some background on the complete study: Two women and a few men aged 18 to 49 years were included in the cohort. To increase sequencing depth and limit assay-specific biases, TCR repertoire library preparation and sequencing were carried out by different laboratories using diverse techniques. Leukapheresis yielded between about 0.94 and 8.9 billion PBMCs per donor. For each donor, CD4 naive and CD4 memory were each run on three plates, CD8 naive on two plates, and CD8 memory on one plate. Blood TCR repertoires of a handful of healthy adults were deeply sequenced to estimate repertoire size and the extent of clonotype sharing between individuals.

V is shortened by 2 bases, J by 2 bases, and the region joining them spans 7 bases. Inclusive of the bounding cysteine and phenylalanine, the CDR3 is 13 residues long. Just CDR3 DNA is preserved here, 39 bases in frame from base 1. Taken from the germline V gene, the CDR1 and CDR2 loops are LGHNT and FRNRAP. Note on this clone: Its antigen specificity is not known. Base qualities are missing; no much larger clone stands one base away.

CD8 naive samples were CD45RO-negative cells positively selected for CCR7, giving a CD45RA+CCR7+ population that excluded TemRA cells. Donors were healthy HIV-negative adults with no recently reported acute infections or vaccinations. Only Caucasian adults living in Nashville, Tennessee, USA were represented among the donors. Blood was obtained by leukapheresis, after which PBMCs were separated by Ficoll-Histopaque density gradient centrifugation and cryopreserved in liquid nitrogen vapor phase. Purity and quantity of every magnetically sorted T cell population were checked by analytical flow cytometry. From each sorted fraction, genomic DNA was isolated and quantified by UV absorbance on a Nanodrop 2000c. Using the deep immunoSEQ assay, multiplex PCR amplified TCR CDR3 regions from genomic DNA. Genomic DNA extracted from each cell subset was distributed evenly over all wells of several immunoSEQ 96-well plates, and each plate served as one replicate. For sorted subsets, around 200 ng genomic DNA, equal to 30,000 or so T cell genomes, was loaded into each replicate PCR. Purified libraries were quantified with a Qubit 3.0 fluorometer, sized on a Bioanalyzer 2100, and re-quantified with the KAPA Library Quantification kit. A separate single-read 150-cycle Illumina NextSeq 550 flow cell was used to sequence each immunoSEQ 96-well plate. On the study's bioinformatics: The immunoSEQ output contained only junctional sequences without quality scores, so filtering could not match that applied to full-length reads. Sequences were annotated with PyIR, a Python wrapper for IgBLAST v1.9, using IMGT germline references to assign V/J genes and CDR3. Reads were removed for weak V/J assignments (E-value above 1e-6), missing CDR3, stop codons, out-of-frame junctions, or ambiguous translated residues. V3J clonotypes were defined by identical inferred V gene, J gene, and CDR3 amino acid sequence. Percentage overlap between repertoires was calculated by dividing the number of shared unique clonotypes by the size of the smaller repertoire. Three approaches were used to assess repertoire richness: RTK rarefaction, the Chao1 estimator, and Recon v2.1 estimates of unobserved clonotypes. Generation probabilities for all TCRbeta clonotypes obtained by the gDNA method from several donors were computed using OLGA. Drawn from immuneACCESS, this table holds only the in-frame rearrangements with V and J called that TCRdb kept. Clones are partly lost; checked studies trace under half to an unresolved V gene and leave the rest unexplained. That table is the source of V, J and clone size, and D and trimming were worked out from the DNA. Recorded for this sample are about 2.1 million clones; around 95% of them occurred a single time. Together, the top ten hold more than 1.5% of the sample.

The study at large found these results: Pairwise subsampling indicated that sequencing depth was expected to affect the degree of clonotype sharing among donors. Even with the large sequencing depth, rarefaction of the sorted-subset datasets indicated that sequencing was incomplete. Only blood was sampled, and tissue TCR repertoires likely differ from those in blood. Estimated clonotype richness was generally larger for naive than for memory subsets. Because the study included only a small number of donors, the genetic and exposure-history diversity represented was limited. Across a handful of donors, around 5.4% of naive CD4, 3% to 4% of naive CD8, 2.3% of memory CD4, and approximately 0.42% of memory CD8 clonotypes were shared. Clonotypes shared by all four sorted-subset donors showed higher generation probabilities than non-shared clonotypes.

The sequencing sample was made of naive CD8+ T cells from PBMCs. The sample's cell subset or site label, decoded: CD45RA+CCR7+. Here the chain combines TRBV12-5 and TRBJ2-7, with TRBD1 as a weak D call on 5 bases. This clonotype was obtained from a man younger than 30 in good health. Some clones in this sample may be carry-over from other donors' samples. The CDR3 in this case is CASGLWGTYEQYF. The bases are TGTGCTAGTGGTTTGTGGGGCACCTACGAGCAGTACTTC.